This T cell receptor beta chain was recovered during a study of blood T cell repertoires in COVID-19. At the level of the study: Samples taken during acute and convalescent COVID-19 were collected in the United States, Italy and Spain. PBMCs, B-cell-depleted T cells, or T cells were the source of the cDNA or gDNA that made up the material.

In Seattle, patients joined the study during active infection and were tracked longitudinally. The germline V gene encodes CDR1 SGHNT and CDR2 YYREEE (reference sequence). This CDR3 is 16 amino acids long. V dropped 3 bases and J dropped 7; count of bases not matched to a gene: 13. In the authors' methods: Amplification of reference gene primers was used by the study to estimate nucleated cell counts. Only in-frame clones appear in the TCRdb table, and some are missing; sequencing was by immunoSEQ multiplex PCR. V and J calls and clone size are those listed in that table; D and trimming were worked out from the DNA. Of 350,000 or so clones detected, about 92% appear once; the ten largest clones hold 3% to 4.5%.

This chain links TRBV5-4 with TRBJ2-5, with 9 nucleotides matching TRBD1. Sequenced input: peripheral blood. The receptor was derived from a woman aged 55-75 years with COVID-19, enrolled during active disease. DNA for the CDR3: TGTGCCAGCAGCTCCGGGAGTGGACAGGGGTCCGTGACCCAGTACTTC. This translates into CASSSGSGQGSVTQYF.